These T cell receptor beta chains were read from a single sample in a study of blood T cell repertoires in COVID-19. Assay used: immunoSEQ multiplex PCR; TCRdb lists only in-frame clones, some missing. The sample comprises fewer than 400,000 clones, over 70% of which are singletons, and 3% rests with the top ten. Sequencing was carried out using peripheral blood. Receptor source: a young man with active or convalescent COVID-19. Each CDR3 is given with its conserved first and last residue. Each record gives: J gene, D gene, V gene, clone size, CDR3 protein, CDR3 DNA. The D gene is left open where the match is weak. Not every row has a clone size; where given, it reads once, few, many or a size class.

>TRBJ2-5|TRBD2|TRBV4-3|once
CASSQGGGLVETQYF
TGCGCCAGCAGCCAAGGGGGGGGACTAGTAGAGACCCAGTACTTC
>TRBJ1-4|TRBD1|TRBV11-2|-
CASSPVGGQGRELFF
TGTGCCAGCAGCCCAGTAGGGGGACAGGGAAGAGAACTGTTTTTT
>TRBJ1-2|TRBD1|TRBV9|few
CASSPREGAVGYTF
TGTGCCAGCAGCCCGCGGGAGGGGGCGGTTGGCTACACCTTC
>TRBJ1-3|TRBD1|TRBV15|-
CATSPGQVGRWAVNTIYF
TGTGCCACCAGCCCGGGACAGGTTGGTCGATGGGCGGTGAACACCATATATTTT
>TRBJ1-2|-|TRBV4-1|once
CASSQEITNYGYTF
TGCGCCAGCAGCCAAGAAATTACTAACTATGGCTACACCTTC
>TRBJ1-6|-|TRBV7-2|-
CASSLVGPHPTTYNSPLHF
TGTGCCAGCAGCTTAGTTGGCCCACACCCTACTACCTATAATTCACCCCTCCACTTT
>TRBJ2-4|-|TRBV19|-
CASSGRNYLAKNIQYF
TGTGCCAGTAGTGGGAGGAACTACCTAGCCAAAAACATTCAGTACTTC
>TRBJ1-3|-|TRBV4-3|-
CLLGDFSGNTIYF
TGCCTCCTAGGAGATTTCTCTGGAAACACCATATATTTT
>TRBJ2-2|TRBD2|TRBV2|-
CASSEGGGLAGAAGELFF
TGTGCCAGCAGTGAAGGGGGAGGACTAGCGGGAGCTGCCGGGGAGCTGTTTTTT
>TRBJ1-1|TRBD1|TRBV6-4|-
CASSDRGHPMNTEAFF
TGTGCCAGCAGTGACAGGGGGCACCCCATGAACACTGAAGCTTTCTTT
>TRBJ2-7|-|TRBV29-1|-
CSVEDSAQVPTEQYF
TGCAGCGTTGAAGATTCTGCCCAGGTCCCTACCGAGCAGTACTTC
>TRBJ2-1|TRBD2|TRBV10-3|-
CAISDSGGATYNEQFF
TGTGCCATCAGTGACAGCGGGGGGGCCACCTACAATGAGCAGTTCTTC
>TRBJ1-3|TRBD1|TRBV2|-
CASITTGQGVGNTIYF
TGTGCCAGCATTACTACGGGACAGGGGGTAGGAAACACCATATATTTT
>TRBJ2-7|TRBD1|TRBV24-1|-
CATSDFRDRDAYEQYF
TGTGCCACCAGTGATTTTCGGGACAGGGATGCCTACGAGCAGTACTTC
>TRBJ1-2|TRBD1|TRBV5-4|-
CASRAADRGEYGYTF
TGTGCCAGTCGGGCGGCCGACAGGGGAGAATATGGCTACACCTTC
>TRBJ2-2|-|TRBV5-5|-
CASSSMGALTGELFF
TGTGCCAGCAGCTCAATGGGGGCCCTTACCGGGGAGCTGTTTTTT
>TRBJ2-7|-|TRBV4-2|-
CASSQEWPGSTYEQYF
TGTGCCAGCAGCCAAGAGTGGCCGGGATCAACCTACGAGCAGTACTTC
>TRBJ2-1|TRBD2|TRBV19|-
CASSMERGPYNEQFF
TGTGCCAGTAGTATGGAGCGGGGACCGTACAATGAGCAGTTCTTC
>TRBJ2-1|-|TRBV18|few
CASSPSSATYNEQFF
TGTGCCAGCTCCCCCTCGAGCGCCACCTACAATGAGCAGTTCTTC
>TRBJ2-1|TRBD2|TRBV6-5|few
CASRLSGVYYNEQFF
TGTGCCAGCAGACTAAGCGGGGTGTACTACAATGAGCAGTTCTTC
>TRBJ1-2|-|TRBV12-3/TRBV12-4|-
CASSLGQGLSYTF
TGTGCCAGCAGTTTGGGCCAGGGATTGTCCTACACCTTC
>TRBJ1-3|TRBD1|TRBV30|-
CAWSSGGDTIYF
TGTGCCTGGAGCTCAGGGGGTGACACCATATATTTT
>TRBJ2-3|-|TRBV28|once
CASSPRGTDTQYF
TGTGCCAGCAGCCCGAGGGGCACAGATACGCAGTATTTT
>TRBJ1-4|TRBD1|TRBV11-2|-
CASSSGQINEKLFF
TGTGCCAGCAGCTCGGGACAGATCAATGAAAAACTGTTTTTT
>TRBJ1-4|TRBD1|TRBV20-1|-
CSASQRTGRAEKLFF
TGCAGTGCTAGTCAGAGGACAGGGAGAGCCGAAAAACTGTTTTTT
>TRBJ2-5|TRBD1|TRBV2|-
CASSEASGQGVRETQYF
TGTGCCAGCAGTGAAGCATCGGGACAGGGGGTACGCGAGACCCAGTACTTC
>TRBJ2-1|-|TRBV11-2|-
CASSLGGSSYNEQFF
TGTGCCAGCAGCTTAGGAGGGAGCTCCTACAATGAGCAGTTCTTC
>TRBJ2-5|TRBD2|TRBV28|-
CASSLFRAGVRETQYF
TGTGCCAGCAGTTTATTTCGAGCGGGAGTGCGAGAGACCCAGTACTTC
>TRBJ2-7|-|TRBV24-1|-
CATKWGRGSREQYF
TGTGCCACCAAGTGGGGGAGGGGGTCGAGGGAGCAGTACTTC
>TRBJ1-2|-|TRBV5-1|-
CASSLDSYGYTF
TGCGCCAGCAGCCTGGACAGCTATGGCTACACCTTC
>TRBJ2-2|TRBD1|TRBV5-8|-
CASSLSGQGSDRELFF
TGTGCCAGCAGCTTAAGCGGACAGGGGTCCGACCGGGAGCTGTTTTTT
>TRBJ1-6|-|TRBV2|-
CAGRPGPYSPLHF
TGTGCCGGAAGACCTGGGCCCTATTCACCCCTCCACTTT
>TRBJ2-4|-|TRBV27|-
CASSLYRRFKNIQYF
TGTGCCAGCAGTTTATACCGCAGATTCAAAAACATTCAGTACTTC
>TRBJ2-7|TRBD2|TRBV28|-
CASSLTRLAEKLSYEQYF
TGTGCCAGCAGTTTAACCCGACTAGCGGAAAAGCTATCCTACGAGCAGTACTTC
>TRBJ2-3|TRBD2|TRBV7-2|-
CASSSQTSGLDTQYF
TGTGCCAGCAGCTCCCAGACTAGCGGGTTAGATACGCAGTATTTT
>TRBJ2-5|-|TRBV21-1|-
CASTNDELTQYF
TGTGCCAGCACCAATGATGAGTTGACCCAGTACTTC
>TRBJ2-5|TRBD1|TRBV29-1|once
CSVWDRQIGGETQYF
TGCAGCGTTTGGGACAGACAAATAGGTGGAGAGACCCAGTACTTC
>TRBJ2-2|TRBD2|TRBV4-3|-
CASSQDTSGGMNTGELFF
TGCGCCAGCAGCCAAGATACTAGCGGGGGGATGAACACCGGGGAGCTGTTTTTT
>TRBJ1-2|-|TRBV6-6|-
CASDGGRGYTF
TGTGCCAGCGACGGCGGTCGAGGCTACACCTTC
>TRBJ2-6|TRBD1|TRBV4-1|-
CASSQRWLGQGSFGANVLTF
TGCGCCAGCAGCCAAAGGTGGTTGGGACAGGGGAGCTTTGGGGCCAACGTCCTGACTTTC
>TRBJ2-7|-|TRBV2|once
CASSQLKPGPTYEQYF
TGTGCCAGCAGTCAACTTAAGCCAGGGCCCACCTACGAGCAGTACTTC
>TRBJ2-5|-|TRBV24-1|-
CATSDAPPTQEETQYF
TGTGCCACCAGTGATGCCCCCCCGACTCAAGAAGAGACCCAGTACTTC
>TRBJ1-1|TRBD1|TRBV27|-
CASSTTGDTEAFF
TGTGCCAGCAGTACTACAGGGGACACTGAAGCTTTCTTT
>TRBJ2-5|-|TRBV30|-
CAWSQGWRTQYF
TGTGCCTGGAGCCAGGGGTGGAGGACCCAGTACTTC
>TRBJ2-5|-|TRBV2|-
CASSALGAEETQYF
TGTGCCAGCAGCGCCCTGGGTGCGGAAGAGACCCAGTACTTC
>TRBJ2-7|TRBD1|TRBV6-2/TRBV6-3|-
CASSQQGASYEQYF
TGTGCCAGCAGCCAACAGGGGGCTTCATACGAGCAGTACTTC
>TRBJ2-5|-|TRBV7-9|-
CASSLGVMETQYF
TGTGCCAGCAGCTTAGGAGTGATGGAGACCCAGTACTTC